The next 5 T cell receptor beta chains were all read from a single sample in a study of blood T cell repertoires in COVID-19. The data were produced by immunoSEQ multiplex PCR, yet TCRdb's version contains in-frame clones alone and is incomplete. Of 130,000 or so clones listed, approximately 92% are singletons. Sequences were obtained from peripheral blood. The receptors here all came from a man in his 70s with active or convalescent COVID-19.

The chain has TRBV5-1 and TRBJ2-5, with D unresolved. Trimming pared 0 bases from V and 4 bases from J, leaving 13 bases between. The CDR3 is 15 amino acids. The germline V gene encodes CDR1 SGHRS and CDR2 YFSETQ. CDR3 DNA sequence: TGCGCCAGCAGCTTGGTCGCCACACGATCAGAGACCCAGTACTTC. It translates to CASSLVATRSETQYF.

The chain has TRBV3-1 (or the pseudogene TRBV3-2) and TRBJ1-1; tentatively, D is TRBD1 (5 bases). Germline CDR1 reads LGHDT; CDR2 reads YNNKEL (reference sequence). This CDR3 region has 15 residues. V lost 2 bases to trimming and J lost 4 bases, with 14 bases between them. CDR3: CASSQIQVGGTEAFF. The CDR3 nucleotides read TGTGCCAGCAGCCAAATTCAGGTGGGGGGCACTGAAGCTTTCTTT.

The rearrangement joins TRBV5-1 to TRBJ2-2; TRBD1 agrees at 7 bases. With 7 bases clipped from V and 3 bases from J, the junction kept 12 bases outside the gene matches. CDR1 and CDR2 from the germline V gene are SGHRS and YFSETQ. The CDR3 loop spans 16 amino acids. In nucleotides, the CDR3 is TGCGCCAGCCGAGAGGGGACAGCACAATACACCGGGGAGCTGTTTTTT. Encoded protein: CASREGTAQYTGELFF. The entire variable domain, with the rest obtained from reference TRBV5-1 and TRBJ2-2, is as follows: KAGVTQTPRYLIKTRGQQVTLSCSPISGHRSVSWYQQTPGQGLQFLFEYFSETQRNKGNFPGRFSGRQFSNSRSEMNVSTLELGDSALYLCASREGTAQYTGELFFGEGSRLTVL.

The chain combines TRBV27 with TRBJ2-7; 12 bases align to TRBD2. Germline loops: CDR1 MNHEY, CDR2 SMNVEV (reference sequence). The V and J ends lost 5 bases and 1 base, in that order; junction bases with no gene match: 6. The CDR3 contains 16 residues. DNA of the CDR3: TGTGCCAGCAGTCGAGGACTAGCGGGAAAATCCTACGAGCAGTACTTC. Encoded protein: CASSRGLAGKSYEQYF.

V is TRBV7-8 and J is TRBJ1-1; maybe TRBD1 (6 bases). The CDR3 length is 16 residues. In germline, CDR1 is SGHVS, CDR2 FQNEAQ. Trimming pared 2 bases from V and 0 bases from J, leaving 13 bases between. The CDR3 nucleotides read TGTGCCAGCAGCTTAATGGCAGGGGCCATGAACACTGAAGCTTTCTTT. Translating gives CASSLMAGAMNTEAFF.